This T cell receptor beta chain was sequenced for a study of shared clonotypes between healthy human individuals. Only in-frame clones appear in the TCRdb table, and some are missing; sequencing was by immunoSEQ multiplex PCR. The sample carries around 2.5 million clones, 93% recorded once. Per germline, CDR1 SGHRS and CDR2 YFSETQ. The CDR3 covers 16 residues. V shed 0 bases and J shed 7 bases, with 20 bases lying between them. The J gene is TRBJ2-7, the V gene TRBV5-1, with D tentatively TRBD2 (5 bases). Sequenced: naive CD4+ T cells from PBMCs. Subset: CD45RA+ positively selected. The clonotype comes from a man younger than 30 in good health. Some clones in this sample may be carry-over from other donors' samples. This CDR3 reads CASSLALDSWPGEQYF. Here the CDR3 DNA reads TGCGCCAGCAGCTTGGCCTTGGACTCCTGGCCTGGGGAGCAGTACTTC.